The T cell receptor (beta chain) described here comes from a study of early T cells in non-severe SARS-CoV-2 infection. As for the study in general: Chains were unpaired, as sequencing was done on bulk RNA from unsorted whole blood.

This clonotype was picked up a small number of times. Germline lookup yields CDR1 MNHEY and CDR2 SVGEGT. After removal of 10 bases from V and 2 bases from J, the junction contained 8 bases not matched to a gene. This CDR3 is built from 14 residues. Tagging with unique molecular identifiers was applied to individual cDNA molecules. One entry per CDR3 protein, called by TCRdb with MiXCR from the 5' RACE reads. In the table there are about 30,000 distinct CDR3 sequences, about 3.8% of which are singletons. The sequenced sample was whole blood. The TCR originated in an adult who was a healthcare worker with PCR-confirmed SARS-CoV-2 infection or an uninfected control (not recorded which). This rearrangement joins TRBV6-2 or TRBV6-3 to TRBJ2-3, with TRBD2 matching over 8 bases. This CDR3 is CATSSGRHTDTQYF. CDR3 DNA: TGTGCCACCTCTAGCGGGCGACACACAGATACGCAGTATTTT.